A single sample gave rise to the 29 T cell receptor beta chains below, sequenced in a study of CXCR3-negative and CXCR3-positive naive CD8 T cells. Study outcomes and limitations: Naive cells that were CXCR3-positive had more hydrophobic TRB CDR3s (compared with CXCR3-negative naive cells).

Carrying UMI labels, the TRB cDNA libraries were prepared through 5' RACE. TCRdb re-called the 5' RACE reads and catalogs CDR3 proteins one per entry, DNA excluded. The sample's table shows around 150,000 distinct CDR3 sequences. For these receptors, no antigen is known. Input material: naive CXCR3+ CD8+ T cells from blood. Subset indicated: CD45RO-CCR7+CD27+CD95- naive CD8+ T cells expressing CXCR3 (TNR3+). These receptors originate from a human donor in good health. Some clones in this sample may be carry-over from other donors' samples.

V gene TRBV7-2 combines with J gene TRBJ2-5; TCRdb's D call, TRBD2, is unchecked because there is no DNA. The length of the CDR3 is 14 residues. Looked up from germline, CDR1 is SGHTA and CDR2 is FQGNSA. The CDR3 loop is CASSLGRDGETQYF. Based on the CDR3 plus reference TRBV7-2 and TRBJ2-5, the full variable domain is GAGVSQSPSNKVTEKGKDVELRCDPISGHTALYWYRQSLGQGLEFLIYFQGNSAPDKSGLPSDRFSAERTGGSVSTLTIQRTQQEDSAVYLCASSLGRDGETQYFGPGTRLLVL.

This chain connects TRBV7-6 to TRBJ2-7; there is no DNA to check the TCRdb D call of TRBD1. CDR1 is SGHVS and CDR2 is FNYEAQ in the germline V gene. The CDR3 is 15 residues long. CDR3: CASRPTGTGYYEQYF.

The chain couples TRBV7-9 to TRBJ2-7; without DNA, the TCRdb call of TRBD1 cannot be checked. There are 16 residues in the CDR3. Germline V lookup: CDR1 SEHNR, CDR2 FQNEAQ (reference sequence). Here the CDR3 reads CASSLGIMGASDEQYF.

The chain joins TRBV28 to TRBJ2-7; TCRdb picks TRBD2, but there is no DNA to check that call. Germline loops: CDR1 MDHEN, CDR2 SYDVKM. This CDR3 is built from 14 residues. The CDR3 sequence: CASSWLAFSYEQYF.

The chain links TRBV13 to TRBJ1-5; TCRdb indicates TRBD1, and absent DNA this call remains unverified. Germline V gene data show CDR1 as PRHDT and CDR2 as FYEKMQ (reference sequence). The CDR3 spans 16 residues. The CDR3 here is CASSPLGGAPDQPQHF.

The chain links TRBV10-2 to TRBJ2-7; the TCRdb call, TRBD1, lacks DNA for checking. The length of the CDR3 is 15 residues. Germline CDR1 reads WSHSY; CDR2 reads SAAADI. CDR3 amino acids: CASSDFYSPTYEQYF.

V and J are TRBV12-2 and TRBJ2-2; no DNA is available, so the TRBD1 call from TCRdb remains unchecked. TRBV12-2 constitutes a pseudogene. The CDR3 sequence is 16 residues long. CDR3 sequence: CASRPGTTVNTGELFF.

The chain links TRBV19 to TRBJ2-6; TCRdb designates TRBD1, a call that cannot be tested without DNA. The length of the CDR3 is 17 residues. The germline gives CDR1 LNHDA, CDR2 SQIVND (reference sequence). Here the CDR3 reads CASKPGGYTSGANVLTF. The variable domain in full, with the rest retrieved from reference TRBV19 and TRBJ2-6, is DGGITQSPKYLFRKEGQNVTLSCEQNLNHDAMYWYRQDPGQGLRLIYYSQIVNDFQKGDIAEGYSVSREKKESFPLTVTSAQKNPTAFYLCASKPGGYTSGANVLTFGAGSRLTVL.

The chain carries TRBV5-1 and TRBJ2-7; TCRdb gives TRBD2 as the D gene, but with no DNA this cannot be confirmed. Germline-derived CDR1 and CDR2 are SGHRS and YFSETQ. The CDR3 is 19 amino acids. CDR3 in amino acids: CASSLFLLAGGPMPDEQYF.

The chain joins TRBV25-1 to TRBJ1-2. The CDR3 covers 12 residues. The germline V gene has CDR1 MGHDK and CDR2 SYGVNS. The CDR3 sequence is CASEGVDYGYTF.

The CDR3 reads CASSLRDGANVLTF. The chain combines TRBV12-3 or TRBV12-4 with TRBJ2-6; TCRdb's D gene call, TRBD1, goes unchecked for lack of DNA. This CDR3 has 14 residues.

CDR3 amino acids: CASSLALEDSGANVLTF. V usage is TRBV7-6 and J usage is TRBJ2-6. Germline V CDR1 and CDR2: SGHVS, FNYEAQ. CDR3 length: 17 amino acids.

The V and J genes are TRBV9 and TRBJ2-5. The germline CDR1 and CDR2 sequences are SGDLS and YYNGEE. CDR3 length: 16 amino acids. Here the CDR3 reads CASSVYAVTQRETQYF. Looking up the rest from reference TRBV9 and TRBJ2-5 gives the full variable domain: DSGVTQTPKHLITATGQRVTLRCSPRSGDLSVYWYQQSLDQGLQFLIQYYNGEERAKGNILERFSAQQFPDLHSELNLSSLELGDSALYFCASSVYAVTQRETQYFGPGTRLLVL.

V usage is TRBV7-8 and J usage is TRBJ2-2; as DNA is missing, the TRBD2 call by TCRdb cannot be tested. The CDR3 covers 15 residues. The V gene's germline CDR1 is SGHVS and CDR2 FQNEAQ. The CDR3 reads CASSLDGSNTGELFF.

The chain uses TRBV3-1 and TRBJ2-5; TCRdb lists TRBD2, though no DNA is available to test this call. The germline gives CDR1 LGHDT, CDR2 YNNKEL (reference sequence). The length of the CDR3 is 18 residues. CDR3: CASSQAWASGGRQETQYF.

The chain links TRBV7-9 to TRBJ2-6; TCRdb selects TRBD2, and the lack of DNA leaves this call unchecked. Germline V CDR1 and CDR2: SEHNR, FQNEAQ (reference sequence). The CDR3 is 18 residues long. CDR3 sequence: CASSLAEAGVLGANVLTF. The whole variable domain, filled in from reference TRBV7-9 and TRBJ2-6, reads DTGVSQNPRHKITKRGQNVTFRCDPISEHNRLYWYRQTLGQGPEFLTYFQNEAQLEKSRLLSDRFSAERPKGSFSTLEIQRTEQGDSAMYLCASSLAEAGVLGANVLTFGAGSRLTVL.

The chain uses TRBV13 and TRBJ1-5; TCRdb's D call, TRBD1, is unchecked because there is no DNA. The CDR3 sequence is 16 residues long. Germline V gene sequence: CDR1 PRHDT, CDR2 FYEKMQ (reference sequence). The CDR3 reads CASSPRGQGVDQPQHF.

This CDR3 reads CASSGFRDTLSSYNEQFF. This chain connects TRBV9 to TRBJ2-1; TCRdb returns TRBD1, unconfirmable since there is no DNA. CDR1 is SGDLS and CDR2 is YYNGEE in the germline V gene. CDR3 size: 18 residues. Full variable domain (missing parts from reference TRBV9 and TRBJ2-1): DSGVTQTPKHLITATGQRVTLRCSPRSGDLSVYWYQQSLDQGLQFLIQYYNGEERAKGNILERFSAQQFPDLHSELNLSSLELGDSALYFCASSGFRDTLSSYNEQFFGPGTRLTVL.

The chain is built from TRBV24-1 and TRBJ2-1; TCRdb outputs TRBD1, but without DNA this stays unchecked. The CDR3 runs 16 residues. Germline V lookup: CDR1 KGHDR, CDR2 SFDVKD. The CDR3 reads CATSDRAGTGINEQFF.

V is TRBV6-2 or TRBV6-3 and J is TRBJ1-1; TCRdb calls TRBD1, which cannot be checked without DNA. The CDR3 extends over 16 amino acids. Germline CDR1 and CDR2: MNHEY and SVGEGT. CDR3 loop: CASAPGPGLRGTEAFF.

The chain is built from TRBV7-2 and TRBJ2-7; no DNA is available, so the TRBD1 call from TCRdb remains unchecked. Germline V gene data show CDR1 as SGHTA and CDR2 as FQGNSA. This CDR3 comprises 15 residues. CDR3 residues: CASSSEKGPTYEQYF. Combining the CDR3 with reference TRBV7-2 and TRBJ2-7 gives the whole variable domain GAGVSQSPSNKVTEKGKDVELRCDPISGHTALYWYRQSLGQGLEFLIYFQGNSAPDKSGLPSDRFSAERTGGSVSTLTIQRTQQEDSAVYLCASSSEKGPTYEQYFGPGTRLTVT.

V usage is TRBV6-5 and J usage is TRBJ2-1. The CDR3 loop spans 16 amino acids. Germline loops: CDR1 MNHEY, CDR2 SVGAGI. This CDR3 is CASSYSSTGIYNEQFF.

This CDR3 is CASTLIGPGYEQYF. V is TRBV6-2 or TRBV6-3 and J is TRBJ2-7; the D call of TRBD1 rests on TCRdb alone, since no DNA is present to check it. Per the germline V gene, CDR1 is MNHEY and CDR2 is SVGEGT. The CDR3 consists of 14 residues.

This rearrangement joins TRBV4-1 to TRBJ1-5. This CDR3 region has 15 residues. Germline values: CDR1 MGHRA, CDR2 YSYEKL. The chain's CDR3 is CASSQGLFTNQPQHF.

This chain uses TRBV6-5 with TRBJ2-5; without DNA, the TCRdb call of TRBD2 cannot be checked. The CDR3 spans 13 residues. Per the germline V gene, CDR1 is MNHEY and CDR2 is SVGAGI. This CDR3 is CASIQRGGETQYF.

The chain links TRBV28 to TRBJ2-1; TCRdb gives TRBD2 as the D gene, but with no DNA this cannot be confirmed. CDR3 length equals 17 residues. CDR1 is MDHEN and CDR2 is SYDVKM in the germline V gene. The CDR3 sequence: CASSSPLAGQSYNEQFF. Based on the CDR3 plus reference TRBV28 and TRBJ2-1, the full variable domain is DVKVTQSSRYLVKRTGEKVFLECVQDMDHENMFWYRQDPGLGLRLIYFSYDVKMKEKGDIPEGYSVSREKKERFSLILESASTNQTSMYLCASSSPLAGQSYNEQFFGPGTRLTVL.

The V gene is TRBV12-3 or TRBV12-4, the J gene TRBJ2-1; with no DNA, the TCRdb D assignment of TRBD1 cannot be verified. This CDR3 has 13 residues. CDR3 amino acids: CATSGEIRNEQFF.

V and J are TRBV6-2 or TRBV6-3 and TRBJ2-7; TCRdb's D gene call, TRBD1, goes unchecked for lack of DNA. The CDR3 runs to 15 residues. Germline V gene sequence: CDR1 MNHEY, CDR2 SVGEGT. Here the CDR3 reads CASSYSWTGSYEQYF.

The CDR3 sequence is CASSSRLAGGLTTEQFF. This chain joins TRBV13 and TRBJ2-1; TCRdb picks TRBD2, but there is no DNA to check that call. The germline V gene encodes CDR1 PRHDT and CDR2 FYEKMQ (reference sequence). The CDR3 covers 17 residues.